This T cell receptor (beta chain) was captured in a study of shared clonotypes between healthy human individuals. This clone was counted between two and nine times. In the authors' methods: Junction-only immunoSEQ sequences carried no quality scores, so filtering differed. The assay was immunoSEQ multiplex PCR, and TCRdb's table has in-frame clones only and misses some. V, J and clone size are those of that table, while D and trimming were read from the DNA. The profile shows 2.3 million or so clones, 93% of them singletons. The CDR3 is 13 residues long. Trimming left V 1 base short and J 7 bases short, with 13 bases between. The V gene's germline CDR1 is GTSNPN and CDR2 SVGIG (reference sequence).

The chain uses TRBV30 and TRBJ1-2; no definite D call. Sequencing was done on a sample of naive CD4+ T cells from PBMCs. The subset was: CD45RA+ positively selected. The clonotype originates from a man between 18 and 35 years old in good health. Some clones in this sample may be carry-over from other donors' samples. CDR3 in amino acids: CAWSGETVPGYTF. CDR3 DNA sequence: TGTGCCTGGAGTGGTGAAACAGTTCCTGGCTACACCTTC.